The present T cell receptor beta chain was sequenced within a study of T cell clonotyping in hematopoietic cell transplantation. The CDR3 loop spans 13 amino acids. Trimming cost V 5 bases and J 3 bases, with 11 bases left between them. The germline V gene encodes CDR1 SGHTA and CDR2 FQGNSA. Findings and limits, study-wide: CD4 and CD8 repertoire contributions could not be separated without sorting. Broader posttransplant TCR repertoire diversity was predicted by graft donor and pretransplant recipient Inverse Simpson Index values. Few recipient clonotypes overlapped donors; over 95% were de novo at given depth. Recipient TCR diversity dropped after transplant; expanded clonotypes rose from day 30 to 180.

The assay was immunoSEQ multiplex PCR, and TCRdb's table has in-frame clones only and misses some. This repertoire shows roughly 9,000 clones, about 82% found once; its top ten account for more than 30%. Within the sample, this clone is medium-sized. Its target is not known. The input for sequencing was PBMCs, taken 180 days after allogeneic stem cell transplant. The genes are TRBV7-2 and TRBJ2-7; tentative D call: TRBD1 (5 bases). The sequence was collected from a female patient between 30 and 45 years old who had an allogeneic stem cell transplant, so the T cells may come from the graft donor. Some clones in this sample may be carry-over from other donors' samples. The CDR3 loop is CASSTQGSYEQYF. For the CDR3, the DNA is TGTGCCAGCAGCACGCAGGGCAGCTACGAGCAGTACTTC.